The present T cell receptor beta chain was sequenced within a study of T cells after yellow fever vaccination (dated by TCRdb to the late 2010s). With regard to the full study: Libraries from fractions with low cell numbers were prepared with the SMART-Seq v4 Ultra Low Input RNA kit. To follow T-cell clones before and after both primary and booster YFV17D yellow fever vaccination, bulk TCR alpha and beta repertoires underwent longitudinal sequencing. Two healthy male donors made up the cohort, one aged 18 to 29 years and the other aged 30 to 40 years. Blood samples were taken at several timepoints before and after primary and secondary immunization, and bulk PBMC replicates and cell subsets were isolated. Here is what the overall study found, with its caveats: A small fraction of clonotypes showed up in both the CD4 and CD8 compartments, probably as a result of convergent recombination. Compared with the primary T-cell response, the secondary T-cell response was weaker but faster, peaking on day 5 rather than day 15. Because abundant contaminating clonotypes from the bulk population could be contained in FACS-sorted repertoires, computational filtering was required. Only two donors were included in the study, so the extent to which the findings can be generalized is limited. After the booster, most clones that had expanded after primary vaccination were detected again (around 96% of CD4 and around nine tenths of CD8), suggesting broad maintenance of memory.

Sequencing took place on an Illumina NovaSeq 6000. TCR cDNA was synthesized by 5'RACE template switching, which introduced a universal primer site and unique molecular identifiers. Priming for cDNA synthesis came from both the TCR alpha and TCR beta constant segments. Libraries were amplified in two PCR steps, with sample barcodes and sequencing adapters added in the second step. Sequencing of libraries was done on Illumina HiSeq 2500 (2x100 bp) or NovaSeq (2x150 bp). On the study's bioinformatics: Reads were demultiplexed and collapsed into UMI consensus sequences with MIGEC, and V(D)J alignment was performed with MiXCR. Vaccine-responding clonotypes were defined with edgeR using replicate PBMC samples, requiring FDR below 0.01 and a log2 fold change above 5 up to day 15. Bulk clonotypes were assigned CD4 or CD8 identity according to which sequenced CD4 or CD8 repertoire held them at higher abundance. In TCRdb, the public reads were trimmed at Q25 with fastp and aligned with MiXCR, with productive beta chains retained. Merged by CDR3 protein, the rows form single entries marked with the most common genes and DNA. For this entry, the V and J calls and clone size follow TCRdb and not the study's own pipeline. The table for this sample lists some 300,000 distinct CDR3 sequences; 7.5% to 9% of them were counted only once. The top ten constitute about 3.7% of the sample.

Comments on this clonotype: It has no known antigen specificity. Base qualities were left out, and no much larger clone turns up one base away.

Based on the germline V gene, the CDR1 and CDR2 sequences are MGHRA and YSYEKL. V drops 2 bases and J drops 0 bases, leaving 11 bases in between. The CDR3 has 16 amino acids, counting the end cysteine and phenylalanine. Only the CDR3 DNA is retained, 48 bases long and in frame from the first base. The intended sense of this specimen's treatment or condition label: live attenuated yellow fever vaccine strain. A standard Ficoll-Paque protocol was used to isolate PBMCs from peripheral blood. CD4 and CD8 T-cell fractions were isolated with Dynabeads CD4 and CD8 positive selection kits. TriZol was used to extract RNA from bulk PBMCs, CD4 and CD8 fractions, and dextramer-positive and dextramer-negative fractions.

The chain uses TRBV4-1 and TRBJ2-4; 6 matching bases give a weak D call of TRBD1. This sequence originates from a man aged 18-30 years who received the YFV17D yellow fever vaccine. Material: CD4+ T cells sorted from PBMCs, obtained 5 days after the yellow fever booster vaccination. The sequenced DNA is TGCGCCAGCAGCCAAACAGGGATTCTAGCCAAAAACATTCAGTACTTC. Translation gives CASSQTGILAKNIQYF.